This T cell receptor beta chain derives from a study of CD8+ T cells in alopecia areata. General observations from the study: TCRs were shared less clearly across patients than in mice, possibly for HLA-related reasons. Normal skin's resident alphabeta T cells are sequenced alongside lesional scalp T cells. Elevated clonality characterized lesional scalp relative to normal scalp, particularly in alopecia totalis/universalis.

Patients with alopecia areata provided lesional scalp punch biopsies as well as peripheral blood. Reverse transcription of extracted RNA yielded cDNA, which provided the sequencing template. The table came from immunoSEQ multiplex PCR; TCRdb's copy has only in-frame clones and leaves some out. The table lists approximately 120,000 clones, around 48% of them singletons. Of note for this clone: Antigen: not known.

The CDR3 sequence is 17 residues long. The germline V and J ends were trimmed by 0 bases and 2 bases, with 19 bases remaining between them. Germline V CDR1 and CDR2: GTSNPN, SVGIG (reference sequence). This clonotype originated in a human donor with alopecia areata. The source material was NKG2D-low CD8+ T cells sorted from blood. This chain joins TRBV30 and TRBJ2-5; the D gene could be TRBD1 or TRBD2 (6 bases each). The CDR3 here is CAWSVELGGTTQETQYF. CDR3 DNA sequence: TGTGCCTGGAGTGTAGAGCTAGGCGGGACAACACAAGAGACCCAGTACTTC.